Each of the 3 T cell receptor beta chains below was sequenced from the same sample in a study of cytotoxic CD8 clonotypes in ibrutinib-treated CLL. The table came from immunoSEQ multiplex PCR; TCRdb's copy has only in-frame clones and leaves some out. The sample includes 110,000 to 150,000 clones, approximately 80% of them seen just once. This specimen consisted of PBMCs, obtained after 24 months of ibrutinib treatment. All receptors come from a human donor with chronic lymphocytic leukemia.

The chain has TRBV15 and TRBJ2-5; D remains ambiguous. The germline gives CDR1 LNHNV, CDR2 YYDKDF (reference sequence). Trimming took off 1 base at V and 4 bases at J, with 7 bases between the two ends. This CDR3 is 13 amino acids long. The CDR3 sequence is CATSRGGSETQYF. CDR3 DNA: TGTGCCACCAGCAGAGGCGGTTCAGAGACCCAGTACTTC.

The CDR3 protein is CASSKGDRGNTEAFF. CDR3 sequence (DNA): TGTGCCAGCAGCAAAGGGGACAGGGGGAACACTGAAGCTTTCTTT. The rearrangement uses TRBV21-1 and TRBJ1-1; the D call TRBD1 from the table was never checked on the DNA. TRBV21-1 is a pseudogene. There are 15 residues in the CDR3.

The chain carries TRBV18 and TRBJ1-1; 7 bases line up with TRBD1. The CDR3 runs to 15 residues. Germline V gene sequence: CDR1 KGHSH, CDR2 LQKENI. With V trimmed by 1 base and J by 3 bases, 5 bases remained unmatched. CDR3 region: CASSPRAGGDTEAFF. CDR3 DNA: TGTGCCAGCTCACCACGGGCAGGGGGTGACACTGAAGCTTTCTTT. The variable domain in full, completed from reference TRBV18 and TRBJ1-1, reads NAGVMQNPRHLVRRRGQEARLRCSPMKGHSHVYWYRQLPEEGLKFMVYLQKENIIDESGMPKERFSAEFPKEGPSILRIQQVVRGDSAAYFCASSPRAGGDTEAFFGQGTRLTVV.